This T cell receptor (beta chain) was identified during a study of OX40 agonist ivuxolimab in advanced cancers. Across the whole study: While on treatment, patients had intravenous ivuxolimab at 0.01 to 10 mg/kg every 2 weeks. Overall study findings and caveats: More expanded clones were seen, on average, in CD8+ T cells than in CD4+.

Samples of blood were obtained at baseline, on cycle 4 day 1, and on cycle 7 day 1. TCRdb's table, derived via immunoSEQ multiplex PCR, lists solely in-frame clones and lacks some. The sample records 57,000 or so clones, 92% being singletons. A remark on this clone: Its matching antigen is unknown.

Trimming cost V 6 bases and J 1 base, with 6 bases left between them. Germline V CDR1 and CDR2: MNHNS, SASEGT. CDR3 size: 12 residues. This chain uses TRBV6-1 with TRBJ1-1, with unresolved D. The sample here was CD4+ or CD8+ T cells sorted from blood, taken in a trial of the OX40 agonist ivuxolimab. The source is an adult with an advanced solid tumor such as melanoma, head and neck, liver or kidney cancer. The CDR3 region is CASSYKNTEAFF. In nucleotides, the CDR3 is TGTGCCAGCAGCTACAAGAACACTGAAGCTTTCTTT.